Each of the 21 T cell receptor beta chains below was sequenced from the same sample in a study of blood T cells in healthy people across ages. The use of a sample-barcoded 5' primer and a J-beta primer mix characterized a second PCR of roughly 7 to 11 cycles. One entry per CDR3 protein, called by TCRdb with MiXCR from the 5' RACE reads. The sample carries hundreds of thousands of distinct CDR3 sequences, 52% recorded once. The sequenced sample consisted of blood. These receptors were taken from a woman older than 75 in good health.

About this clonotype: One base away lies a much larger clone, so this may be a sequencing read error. CDR3 nucleotides: TGCAGCGTCATAGCGGGAATCAATGAGCAGTACTTC. Translating it yields CSVIAGINEQYF. The chain is built from TRBV29-1 and TRBJ2-7, with TRBD2 identical over 8 bases. CDR1 and CDR2 from the germline V gene are SQVTM and ANQGSEA. With V trimmed by 6 bases and J by 7 bases, 8 bases remained unmatched. The CDR3 is 12 amino acids.

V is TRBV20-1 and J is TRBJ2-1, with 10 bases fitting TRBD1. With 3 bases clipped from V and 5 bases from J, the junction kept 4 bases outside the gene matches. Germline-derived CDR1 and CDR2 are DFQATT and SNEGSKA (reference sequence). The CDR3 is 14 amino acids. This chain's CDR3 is CSASPGTGDNEQFF. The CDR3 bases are TGCAGTGCTAGCCCCGGGACAGGGGACAATGAGCAGTTCTTC.

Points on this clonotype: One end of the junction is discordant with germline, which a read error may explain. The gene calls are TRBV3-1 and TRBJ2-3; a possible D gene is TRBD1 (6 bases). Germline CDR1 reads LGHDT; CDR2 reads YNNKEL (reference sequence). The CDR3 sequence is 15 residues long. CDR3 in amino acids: CTSSHTTGGTDTQYF. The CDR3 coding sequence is TGTACCAGCAGCCACACGACAGGAGGTACAGATACGCAGTATTTT.

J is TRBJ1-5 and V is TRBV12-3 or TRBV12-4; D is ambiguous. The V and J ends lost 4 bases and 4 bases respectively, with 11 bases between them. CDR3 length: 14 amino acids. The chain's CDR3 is CASSWGERNQPQHF. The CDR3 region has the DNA TGTGCCAGCAGTTGGGGAGAGCGGAATCAGCCCCAGCATTTT.

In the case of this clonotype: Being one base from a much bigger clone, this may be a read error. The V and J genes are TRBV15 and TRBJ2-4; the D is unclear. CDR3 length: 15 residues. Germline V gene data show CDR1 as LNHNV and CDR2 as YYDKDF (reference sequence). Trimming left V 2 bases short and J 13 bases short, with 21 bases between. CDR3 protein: CATSRQAGTYNEQYF. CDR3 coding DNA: TGTGCCACCAGCAGACAAGCAGGAACCTACAATGAGCAGTACTTC.

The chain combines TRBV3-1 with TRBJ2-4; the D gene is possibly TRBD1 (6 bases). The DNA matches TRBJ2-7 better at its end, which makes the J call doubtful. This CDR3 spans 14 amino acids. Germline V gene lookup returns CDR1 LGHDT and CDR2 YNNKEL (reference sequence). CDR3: CASSQGGQVYEQYF. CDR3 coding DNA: TGTGCCAGCAGCCAAGGGGGACAAGTCTACGAGCAGTACTTC.

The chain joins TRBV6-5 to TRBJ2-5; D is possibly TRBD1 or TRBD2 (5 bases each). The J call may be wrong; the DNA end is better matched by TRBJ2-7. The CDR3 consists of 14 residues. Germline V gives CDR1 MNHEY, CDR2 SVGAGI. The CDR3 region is CASSPRGLRYEQYF. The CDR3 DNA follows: TGTGCCAGCAGTCCGAGGGGTCTTAGGTACGAGCAGTACTTC.

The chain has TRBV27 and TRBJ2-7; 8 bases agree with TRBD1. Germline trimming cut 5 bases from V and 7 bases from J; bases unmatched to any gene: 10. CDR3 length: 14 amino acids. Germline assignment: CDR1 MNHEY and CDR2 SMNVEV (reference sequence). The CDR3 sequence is CASSLDRVMDEQYF. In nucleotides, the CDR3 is TGTGCCAGCAGTCTGGACAGGGTGATGGATGAGCAGTACTTC.

CDR3 in amino acids: CASSWTGGRNTEAFF. As DNA, the CDR3 is TGCGCCAGCAGCTGGACAGGGGGGCGGAACACTGAAGCTTTCTTT. The chain links TRBV5-1 to TRBJ1-1, with 10 bases identical to TRBD1. Germline CDR1 SGHRS, CDR2 YFSETQ. V dropped 3 bases and J dropped 1; count of bases not matched to a gene: 3. This CDR3 has 15 residues.

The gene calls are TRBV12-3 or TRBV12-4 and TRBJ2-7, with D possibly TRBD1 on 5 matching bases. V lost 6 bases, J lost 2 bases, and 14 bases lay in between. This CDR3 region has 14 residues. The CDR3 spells CASSPCRVTYEQYF. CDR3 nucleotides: TGTGCCAGCAGCCCCTGCAGGGTCACCTACGAGCAGTACTTC.

In nucleotides, the CDR3 is TGTGCCAGCAGTCCCCGACTAGCGGGAGGGAGGACCCTCGGCTCCTACAATGAGCAGTTCTTC. Translated, it gives CASSPRLAGGRTLGSYNEQFF. The V call is TRBV2, the J call TRBJ2-1; 14 bases are a match to TRBD2. The CDR3 is 21 amino acids. CDR1 and CDR2 from the germline V gene are SNHLY and FYNNEI. V shed 5 bases, J shed 0 bases, and the junction held 15 bases outside the gene matches.

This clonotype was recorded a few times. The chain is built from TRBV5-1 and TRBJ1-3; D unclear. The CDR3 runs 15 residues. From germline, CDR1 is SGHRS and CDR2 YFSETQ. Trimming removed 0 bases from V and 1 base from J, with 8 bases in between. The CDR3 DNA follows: TGCGCCAGCAGCTTGGTCGGAAGTTCTGGAAACACCATATATTTT. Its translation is CASSLVGSSGNTIYF.

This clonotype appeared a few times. In nucleotides, the CDR3 is TGCAGTGCTCATAGGTACAATGAGCAGTACTTC. Translated: CSAHRYNEQYF. The chain combines TRBV20-1 with TRBJ2-5; D unresolved. Trimming left V 5 bases short and J 11 bases short, with 15 bases between. CDR3 length equals 11 residues. CDR1 DFQATT and CDR2 SNEGSKA come from the germline V gene (reference sequence).

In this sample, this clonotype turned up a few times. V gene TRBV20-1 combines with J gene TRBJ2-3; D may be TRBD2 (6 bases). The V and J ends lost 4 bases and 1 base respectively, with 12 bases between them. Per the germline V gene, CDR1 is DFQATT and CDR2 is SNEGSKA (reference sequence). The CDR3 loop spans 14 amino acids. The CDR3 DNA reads TGCAGTGCTAAGTTTGGCGGGGGCACAGATACGCAGTATTTT. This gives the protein CSAKFGGGTDTQYF.

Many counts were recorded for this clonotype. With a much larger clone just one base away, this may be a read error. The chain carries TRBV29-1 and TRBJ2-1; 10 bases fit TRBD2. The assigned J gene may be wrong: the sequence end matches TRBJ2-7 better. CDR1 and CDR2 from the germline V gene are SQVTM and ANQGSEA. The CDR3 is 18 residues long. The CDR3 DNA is TGCAGCGTGGGGTCCCCTCTAGCGGGGGCCTACTCCTACAATGAGCAGTACTTC. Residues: CSVGSPLAGAYSYNEQYF.

CDR3 coding DNA: TGTGCCAGCAGCCTGGGGGCACTTGGGGGCTACACCTTC. Amino acid sequence: CASSLGALGGYTF. J is TRBJ1-2 and V is TRBV7-2; D may be TRBD1 (6 bases). The CDR3 runs to 13 residues. Deletions cut 5 bases from V and 8 bases from J, with 15 bases between. CDR1 and CDR2 (germline): SGHTA, FQGNSA.

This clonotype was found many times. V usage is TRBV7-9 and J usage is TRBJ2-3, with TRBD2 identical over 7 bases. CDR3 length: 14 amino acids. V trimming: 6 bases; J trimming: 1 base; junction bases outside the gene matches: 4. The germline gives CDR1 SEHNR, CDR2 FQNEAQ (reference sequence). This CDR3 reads CASRPGLRTDTQYF. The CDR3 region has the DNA TGTGCCAGCAGGCCGGGACTACGCACAGATACGCAGTATTTT.

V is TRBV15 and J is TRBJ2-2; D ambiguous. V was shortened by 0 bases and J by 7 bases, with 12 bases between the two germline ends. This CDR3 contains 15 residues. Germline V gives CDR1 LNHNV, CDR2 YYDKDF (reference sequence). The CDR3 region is CATSREAGSFGELFF. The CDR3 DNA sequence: TGTGCCACCAGCAGAGAGGCAGGCTCCTTCGGGGAGCTGTTTTTT. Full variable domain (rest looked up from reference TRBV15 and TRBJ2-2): DAMVIQNPRYQVTQFGKPVTLSCSQTLNHNVMYWYQQKSSQAPKLLFHYYDKDFNNEADTPDNFQSRRPNTSFCFLDIRSPGLGDTAMYLCATSREAGSFGELFFGEGSRLTVL.

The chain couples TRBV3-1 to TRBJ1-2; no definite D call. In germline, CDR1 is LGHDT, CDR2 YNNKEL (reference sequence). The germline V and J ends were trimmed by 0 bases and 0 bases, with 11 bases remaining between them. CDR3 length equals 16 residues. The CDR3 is CASSQDLGRANYGYTF. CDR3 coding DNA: TGTGCCAGCAGCCAAGATTTGGGCCGGGCTAACTATGGCTACACCTTC.

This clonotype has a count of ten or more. DNA of the CDR3: TGTGCCAGCAGTTTACAGACAGGGGGTAGCGAGCAGTACTTC. Translating gives CASSLQTGGSEQYF. The V and J genes are TRBV12-3 or TRBV12-4 and TRBJ2-7, with 9 bases lining up with TRBD1. CDR3 length: 14 amino acids. The V and J ends lost 2 bases and 6 bases, in that order; junction bases with no gene match: 5.

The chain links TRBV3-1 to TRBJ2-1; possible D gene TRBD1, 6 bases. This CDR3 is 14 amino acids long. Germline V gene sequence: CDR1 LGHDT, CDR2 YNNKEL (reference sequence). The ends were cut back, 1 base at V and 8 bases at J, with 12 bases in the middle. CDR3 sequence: CASSQVRQADEQFF. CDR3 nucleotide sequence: TGTGCCAGCAGCCAAGTCCGACAGGCCGATGAGCAGTTCTTC.